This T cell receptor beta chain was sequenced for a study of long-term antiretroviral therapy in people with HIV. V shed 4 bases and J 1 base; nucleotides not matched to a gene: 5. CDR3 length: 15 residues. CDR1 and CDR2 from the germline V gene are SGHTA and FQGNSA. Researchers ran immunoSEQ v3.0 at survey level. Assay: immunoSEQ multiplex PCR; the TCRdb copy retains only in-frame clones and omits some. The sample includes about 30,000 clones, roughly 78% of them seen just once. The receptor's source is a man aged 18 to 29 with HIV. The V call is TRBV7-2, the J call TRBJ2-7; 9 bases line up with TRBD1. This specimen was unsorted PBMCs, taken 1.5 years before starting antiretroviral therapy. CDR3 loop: CASSYTGGQSYEQYF. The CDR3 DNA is TGTGCCAGCAGCTATACAGGGGGCCAGTCCTACGAGCAGTACTTC.